Below, 16 T cell receptor beta chains from the same sample are listed, as sequenced in a study of blood T cell repertoires in COVID-19. Data came from immunoSEQ multiplex PCR; TCRdb stores just in-frame clones and leaves some out. This sample has over 110,000 clones, with about four fifths found just once. The sequencing input was peripheral blood. These receptors were obtained from a man older than 75 with acute or convalescent COVID-19.

This clone was found a few times. The chain uses TRBV11-3 and TRBJ2-7; 8 bases align to TRBD2. Germline lookup yields CDR1 SGHNT and CDR2 YENEEA. V shed 5 bases and J 5 bases; nucleotides not matched to a gene: 8. CDR3 length: 14 amino acids. The CDR3 nucleotides are TGTGCCAGCAGCCCGCGGGGGGCACGCCACGAGCAGTACTTC. Translating gives CASSPRGARHEQYF.

This chain joins TRBV24-1 and TRBJ1-3; perhaps TRBD1 as D (5 bases). The V end was cut by 3 bases, the J end by 2 bases, with 10 bases between. The germline V gene encodes CDR1 KGHDR and CDR2 SFDVKD. The CDR3 runs to 15 residues. The CDR3: CATSDPTDAGNTIYF. For the CDR3, the DNA is TGTGCCACCAGTGATCCGACAGATGCTGGAAACACCATATATTTT.

The chain links TRBV6-6 to TRBJ2-1; 8 bases align to TRBD2. Germline CDR1 MNHNY, CDR2 SVGAGI (reference sequence). V lost 4 bases, J lost 2 bases, and 4 bases stayed unmatched. The CDR3 covers 15 residues. Here the CDR3 reads CASSSPGLAYNEQFF. The CDR3 DNA follows: TGTGCCAGCAGTTCTCCGGGACTAGCCTACAATGAGCAGTTCTTC.

The CDR3: CASSLDRTAKAQYF. The CDR3, as DNA: TGTGCCAGCAGCTTAGACCGGACAGCCAAGGCCCAGTACTTC. J is TRBJ2-5 and V is TRBV11-2; D perhaps matches TRBD1 (6 bases). Between the trimmed V and J ends, which lost 0 bases and 9 bases, there was a span of 14 bases. Looked up from germline, CDR1 is SGHAT and CDR2 is FQNNGV. The CDR3 runs 14 residues. Full variable domain (outside the CDR3, taken from reference TRBV11-2 and TRBJ2-5): EAGVAQSPRYKIIEKRQSVAFWCNPISGHATLYWYQQILGQGPKLLIQFQNNGVVDDSQLPKDRFSAERLKGVDSTLKIQPAKLEDSAVYLCASSLDRTAKAQYFGPGTRLLVL.

The chain has TRBV5-6 and TRBJ1-1; 8 nucleotides match TRBD1. The CDR3 spans 14 residues. Trimming took 5 bases from V and 0 from J; bases not matched to a gene: 3. The germline gives CDR1 SGHDT, CDR2 YYEEEE. The CDR3 bases are TGTGCCAGCAGTAGGGACAGGATGAACACTGAAGCTTTCTTT. As protein: CASSRDRMNTEAFF.

The chain has TRBV7-6 and TRBJ1-6; D uncertain. Trimming stripped 2 bases from V and 1 base from J, with 6 bases between. The germline CDR1 and CDR2 sequences are SGHVS and FNYEAQ. This CDR3 has 15 residues. CDR3 region: CASSLTGSYNSPLHF. CDR3 in DNA: TGTGCCAGCAGCTTAACGGGGTCCTATAATTCACCCCTCCACTTT.

This sequence joins TRBV18 and TRBJ1-2; 8 bases match TRBD1. Germline V gene lookup returns CDR1 KGHSH and CDR2 LQKENI. V was clipped by 3 bases and J by 0 bases; unmatched bases: 3. The CDR3 runs 15 residues. CDR3 protein: CASSPQGAANYGYTF. In DNA form, the CDR3 reads TGTGCCAGCTCACCCCAGGGGGCGGCTAACTATGGCTACACCTTC.

This chain connects TRBV11-2 to TRBJ1-2, with a tentative D call TRBD1 (6 bases). The CDR3 has 16 residues. The V end was cut by 3 bases, the J end by 7 bases, with 21 bases between. CDR1 and CDR2 (germline): SGHAT, FQNNGV. The CDR3 sequence is CASSFFMGGGDAGYTF. The DNA for the CDR3 is TGTGCCAGCAGCTTCTTTATGGGGGGGGGCGACGCTGGCTACACCTTC.

This clone was recorded at least ten times. This same CDR3 is encoded by further DNA sequences in the sample. V is TRBV3-1 (or the pseudogene TRBV3-2) and J is TRBJ2-2, with TRBD1 identical over 9 bases. CDR1 LGHDT and CDR2 YNNKEL come from the germline V gene (reference sequence). The CDR3 runs to 16 residues. The junction had 5 bases not matched to a gene; V was cut back by 0 bases and J by 6 bases. The CDR3: CASSQENRGLSGELFF. The DNA of the CDR3 is TGTGCCAGCAGCCAAGAAAACAGGGGGCTCTCCGGGGAGCTGTTTTTT.

The count of this clone is one. This rearrangement joins TRBV6-5 to TRBJ1-2, with D perhaps matching TRBD1 (6 bases). Trimming left V 8 bases short and J 8 bases short, with 15 bases between. Germline V gene data show CDR1 as MNHEY and CDR2 as SVGAGI. This CDR3 is 12 amino acids long. The CDR3 nucleotides are TGTGCCAGCCAGGACAGCCGAGGGGGCTACACCTTC. Its translation: CASQDSRGGYTF.

This rearrangement joins TRBV19 to TRBJ1-1, with D maybe TRBD1 (6 bases). V lost 10 bases, J lost 4 bases, and 16 bases lay in between. The CDR3 extends over 13 amino acids. Germline V gives CDR1 LNHDA, CDR2 SQIVND (reference sequence). The CDR3, as DNA: TGTGCCACCACGGCATCAGGGGCCACTGAAGCTTTCTTT. Protein sequence: CATTASGATEAFF. Drawing the rest from reference TRBV19 and TRBJ1-1, the complete variable domain is DGGITQSPKYLFRKEGQNVTLSCEQNLNHDAMYWYRQDPGQGLRLIYYSQIVNDFQKGDIAEGYSVSREKKESFPLTVTSAQKNPTAFYLCATTASGATEAFFGQGTRLTVV.

The chain has TRBV9 and TRBJ1-4, with unresolved D. With 0 bases removed from V and 7 bases from J, the gap between germline ends came to 10 bases. CDR3 length: 14 residues. CDR1 is SGDLS and CDR2 is YYNGEE in the germline V gene. CDR3 in amino acids: CASSVDRHSEKLFF. In DNA, the CDR3 is TGTGCCAGCAGCGTAGATCGACATAGTGAAAAACTGTTTTTT. Together with reference TRBV9 and TRBJ1-4, the CDR3 gives the full variable domain: DSGVTQTPKHLITATGQRVTLRCSPRSGDLSVYWYQQSLDQGLQFLIQYYNGEERAKGNILERFSAQQFPDLHSELNLSSLELGDSALYFCASSVDRHSEKLFFGSGTQLSVL.

This sequence joins TRBV5-1 and TRBJ1-5; D is undetermined. Germline CDR1 and CDR2: SGHRS and YFSETQ. V was clipped by 3 bases and J by 7 bases, with 11 bases between them. The CDR3 contains 13 residues. In nucleotides, the CDR3 is TGCGCCAGCAGCTCGGACTTAGGGCAGCCCCAGCATTTT. It specifies CASSSDLGQPQHF.

The genes are TRBV7-9 and TRBJ1-1; D possibly corresponds to TRBD1 (5 bases). V shed 3 bases and J shed 4 bases, with 21 bases lying between them. The CDR3 consists of 17 residues. The germline gives CDR1 SEHNR, CDR2 FQNEAQ (reference sequence). The CDR3 protein is CASSFPPLGGGSTEAFF. The CDR3 DNA follows: TGTGCCAGCAGCTTTCCGCCACTCGGGGGGGGGAGCACTGAAGCTTTCTTT.

This chain connects TRBV6-1 to TRBJ2-3, with TRBD2 identical over 8 bases. Germline V lookup: CDR1 MNHNS, CDR2 SASEGT. V lost 4 bases, J lost 1 base, and 10 bases stayed unmatched. This CDR3 contains 17 residues. The CDR3 DNA reads as TGTGCCAGCAGTGGGGGACTAGTTAGGGCGGGCACAGATACGCAGTATTTT. This translates into CASSGGLVRAGTDTQYF.

The rearrangement uses TRBV6-5 and TRBJ1-5; D is unresolved. This CDR3 is 14 amino acids long. Germline CDR1 reads MNHEY; CDR2 reads SVGAGI. Trimming shortened V by 8 bases and J by 2 bases, and 13 bases separated the two germline ends. DNA of the CDR3: TGTGCCAGCTCCGAGGTAATGGGCAATCAGCCCCAGCATTTT. It yields the protein CASSEVMGNQPQHF.